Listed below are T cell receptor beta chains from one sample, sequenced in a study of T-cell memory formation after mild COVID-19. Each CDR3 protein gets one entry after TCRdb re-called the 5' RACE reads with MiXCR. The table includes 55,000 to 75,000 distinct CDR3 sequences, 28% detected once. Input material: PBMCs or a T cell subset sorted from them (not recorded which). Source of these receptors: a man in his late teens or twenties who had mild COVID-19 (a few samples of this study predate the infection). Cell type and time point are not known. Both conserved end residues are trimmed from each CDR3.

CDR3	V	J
ASSLEGTAYEQY	TRBV7-9	TRBJ2-7
ASSSGAAGTH	TRBV6-2/TRBV6-3	TRBJ1-5
ASSHRAGGLGHEQF	TRBV4-2	TRBJ2-1
ASSQPDRAGANVLT	TRBV6-5	TRBJ2-6
ASSGTGGLNQPQH	TRBV19	TRBJ1-5
ASSPTGAKNIQY	TRBV6-1	TRBJ2-4
ASSQDPGGETQY	TRBV3-1	TRBJ2-5
ATSRSWDRGGDEQY	TRBV15	TRBJ2-7
ASSETSYVSYNEQF	TRBV25-1	TRBJ2-1
ASSPRVDGPYGYT	TRBV2	TRBJ1-2
ASSQDSGEQY	TRBV27	TRBJ2-7
ASSFASGYNEQF	TRBV6-5	TRBJ2-1
ASTTGSEAF	TRBV6-2/TRBV6-3	TRBJ1-1
ASSLFSGYGYT	TRBV27	TRBJ1-2
ASSYHPGDQPQH	TRBV5-1	TRBJ1-5
ATSASSEQF	TRBV24-1	TRBJ2-1
SATPSGGKNIQY	TRBV20-1	TRBJ2-4
ASGTGRDYEQY	TRBV7-6	TRBJ2-7
ASSPGTFYYGYT	TRBV7-9	TRBJ1-2
ATSDFPEGPSADTQY	TRBV24-1	TRBJ2-3
ASSQDGTSYGYT	TRBV4-3	TRBJ1-2
ASSPLPQVAYNEQF	TRBV7-9	TRBJ2-1
SASPTVRGQPQH	TRBV20-1	TRBJ1-5
ASSVAGARGNEQF	TRBV25-1	TRBJ2-1
ASSYGLAGVNEQF	TRBV6-5	TRBJ2-1
ASSSTGGHGDTQY	TRBV6-5	TRBJ2-3
SARVQTRKDIQY	TRBV20-1	TRBJ2-4
ASSLGGVNYGYT	TRBV12-3/TRBV12-4	TRBJ1-2
ASSSRSGGNEQF	TRBV7-2	TRBJ2-1
ASSSSGSYNEQF	TRBV9	TRBJ2-1
ASSQEGRNSEQY	TRBV14	TRBJ2-7
ASSTGGTEAF	TRBV4-1	TRBJ1-1
ASSLRGGSETQY	TRBV7-9	TRBJ2-5
ASSFGTGGEQY	TRBV5-5	TRBJ2-7
ASSYGTTHSYEQY	TRBV6-5	TRBJ2-7
ASGTSSYNEQF	TRBV9	TRBJ2-1
ASSSLDEQF	TRBV7-9	TRBJ2-1
ASSFAGNEQF	TRBV7-2	TRBJ2-1
ASSSLPGGSGGANSGELF	TRBV11-2	TRBJ2-2
ASSSSYRGSYNSPLH	TRBV7-9	TRBJ1-6
ASSLEGTGFPGELF	TRBV7-9	TRBJ2-2
ASSLTSPIGRDTQY	TRBV5-1	TRBJ2-3
SVGRMNTEAF	TRBV29-1	TRBJ1-1
ASSFTSASYEQY	TRBV12-3/TRBV12-4	TRBJ2-7
ASSSPLLGQVSYEQY	TRBV12-3/TRBV12-4	TRBJ2-7
ASSQDQGQPYVYT	TRBV4-2	TRBJ1-2
SAIKTGYNTEAF	TRBV20-1	TRBJ1-1
ATTAPGVSSPLH	TRBV15	TRBJ1-6
ATSTSGGTYNEQF	TRBV24-1	TRBJ2-1
ASSYSGGGETQY	TRBV6-5	TRBJ2-5
ASRAMKGSYNSPLH	TRBV5-4	TRBJ1-6
ASSLGTGVH	TRBV12-3/TRBV12-4	TRBJ1-6
ASSGLKGQQFQY	TRBV2	TRBJ2-7
ASSPETGGTNEKLF	TRBV11-2	TRBJ1-4
AIRATGGPPKQY	TRBV10-3	TRBJ2-7
ASSYSRTGNEQF	TRBV6-6	TRBJ2-1
SARSRGSSYEQY	TRBV20-1	TRBJ2-7